These T cell receptor beta chains were read from a single sample in a study of OX40 agonist ivuxolimab in advanced cancers. Profiling relied on immunoSEQ multiplex PCR, and the TCRdb table lists in-frame clones only, not all of them. The repertoire holds nearly 110,000 clones, with 85% to 95% as singletons. Sequenced here: CD4+ or CD8+ T cells sorted from blood, sampled in a trial of the OX40 agonist ivuxolimab. The receptors were sampled from an adult with an advanced solid tumor such as melanoma, head and neck, liver or kidney cancer. The CDR3 runs from the conserved cysteine through the conserved F or W. A D gene is named only where the DNA matches it firmly. Size is omitted from some rows. Given values are once, few, many or a class for expanded clones.

d_gene	v_gene	j_gene	abundance	CDR3aa	CDR3nt
NA	TRBV6-1	TRBJ1-2	NA	CASSEVAQGSGHTF	NA
NA	TRBV11-3	TRBJ1-2	NA	CASSPRVGSVYGYTF	TGTGCCAGCAGCCCACGGGTCGGTTCGGTATATGGCTACACCTTC
NA	TRBV14	TRBJ2-7	NA	CASSPSGYSYEQYF	TGTGCCAGCAGCCCTTCTGGGTACTCCTACGAGCAGTACTTC
NA	TRBV5-1	TRBJ1-5	NA	CASSLALDVSDSNQPQHF	TGCGCCAGCAGCTTGGCCCTCGATGTGTCGGATAGCAATCAGCCCCAGCATTTT
TRBD2	TRBV6-5	TRBJ2-1	NA	CASSGLAWYNEQFF	TGTGCCAGCAGTGGACTAGCTTGGTACAATGAGCAGTTCTTC
NA	TRBV7-2	TRBJ1-5	NA	CASSLLGINQPQHF	TGTGCCAGCAGCTTACTTGGGATCAATCAGCCCCAGCATTTT
TRBD1	TRBV5-1	TRBJ1-2	NA	CASSSGQGRDGYTF	TGCGCCAGCAGCAGCGGACAGGGAAGAGATGGCTACACCTTC
NA	TRBV19	TRBJ1-6	NA	CASKERGGSSYNSPLHF	TGTGCCAGTAAAGAACGGGGCGGGAGCTCCTATAATTCACCCCTCCACTTT
TRBD1	TRBV7-3	TRBJ2-3	NA	CASSGTPGQSTDTQYF	TGTGCCAGCAGCGGGACACCGGGACAGAGCACAGATACGCAGTATTTT
NA	TRBV5-1	TRBJ1-1	NA	CASSVQVEGTEAFF	TGCGCCAGCAGCGTACAGGTCGAGGGCACTGAAGCTTTCTTT
NA	TRBV6-5	TRBJ2-7	once	CASSHSYEQYF	TGTGCCAGCAGTCACTCCTACGAGCAGTACTTC
NA	TRBV25-1	TRBJ2-2	NA	CASQGAGAIGELFF	TGTGCCAGCCAGGGGGCGGGAGCGATCGGGGAGCTGTTTTTT
NA	TRBV30	TRBJ1-2	once	CAWRGGHYGYTF	TGTGCCTGGAGGGGGGGGCACTATGGCTACACCTTC
TRBD2	TRBV2	TRBJ2-3	NA	CASSPRTSGTFGTQYF	TGTGCCAGCAGTCCCCGGACTAGCGGGACATTTGGTACGCAGTATTTT
TRBD2	TRBV9	TRBJ2-3	NA	CASSVLAGGEDTQYF	TGTGCCAGCAGTGTACTAGCGGGAGGGGAAGATACGCAGTATTTT
NA	TRBV7-2	TRBJ1-2	NA	CASSREVVGNYGYTF	TGTGCCAGCAGCCGAGAGGTGGTAGGGAACTATGGCTACACCTTC
NA	TRBV5-1	TRBJ2-1	NA	CASSSRRGDNEQFF	TGCGCCAGCAGCTCGAGAAGGGGAGACAATGAGCAGTTCTTC
NA	TRBV29-1	TRBJ2-2	NA	CSVSVANTGELFF	TGCAGCGTTTCGGTGGCGAACACCGGGGAGCTGTTTTTT
NA	TRBV5-1	TRBJ1-2	NA	CASSLDKPDYGYTF	TGCGCCAGCAGCTTGGACAAGCCTGACTATGGCTACACCTTC
TRBD2	TRBV9	TRBJ2-1	NA	CASSVVPLAGGDNEQFF	TGTGCCAGCAGCGTAGTCCCTCTAGCGGGAGGGGACAATGAGCAGTTCTTC
NA	TRBV19	TRBJ2-4	few	CASGILAKNIQYF	TGTGCCAGTGGCATCTTAGCCAAAAACATTCAGTACTTC
TRBD1	TRBV15	TRBJ1-1	once	CATSRGGQRTEAFF	TGTGCCACCAGCAGAGGGGGACAGCGTACTGAAGCTTTCTTT
TRBD1	TRBV19	TRBJ1-3	NA	CASSTTDRGYGNTIYF	TGTGCCAGTAGTACCACTGACAGGGGGTATGGAAACACCATATATTTT
NA	TRBV14	TRBJ2-7	few	CASSQEGFEGYVFVDEQYF	TGTGCCAGCAGCCAAGAGGGGTTTGAGGGTTATGTTTTTGTGGACGAGCAGTACTTC
TRBD1	TRBV28	TRBJ2-7	NA	CASSSSDREVAYEQYF	TGTGCCAGCAGTTCCTCGGACAGGGAAGTAGCCTACGAGCAGTACTTC
NA	TRBV10-3	TRBJ2-2	NA	CAIGRAPGNTGELFF	TGTGCCATCGGTAGGGCCCCGGGGAACACCGGGGAGCTGTTTTTT
NA	TRBV11-2	TRBJ2-4	NA	CASSPRTEYF	TGTGCCAGCAGCCCCCGGACCGAGTACTTC
NA	TRBV10-3	TRBJ1-5	NA	CAISVSGQPQHF	TGTGCCATCAGTGTGTCGGGGCAGCCCCAGCATTTT
NA	TRBV6-5	TRBJ1-2	few	CASSAALTGRYGYTF	TGTGCCAGCAGTGCCGCACTGACAGGCAGATATGGCTACACCTTC
NA	TRBV28	TRBJ1-3	NA	CASSLLTAGNTIYF	TGTGCCAGCAGTTTACTGACAGCCGGAAACACCATATATTTT
NA	TRBV18	TRBJ1-1	NA	CASSPMLQAGAEAFF	TGTGCCAGCTCACCAATGCTACAGGCGGGGGCTGAAGCTTTCTTT
NA	TRBV9	TRBJ2-5	NA	CASSANSGKETQYF	TGTGCCAGCAGCGCCAATTCAGGAAAAGAGACCCAGTACTTC
NA	TRBV5-4	TRBJ2-7	NA	CASSLRGGEQYF	TGTGCCAGCAGCTTAAGGGGCGGCGAGCAGTACTTC
NA	TRBV7-9	TRBJ2-3	NA	CASSLEGMTDTQYF	TGTGCCAGCAGCTTAGAGGGAATGACAGATACGCAGTATTTT
TRBD2	TRBV19	TRBJ2-7	NA	CASSRGLASHEQYF	TGTGCCAGTAGTAGGGGACTAGCGAGCCACGAGCAGTACTTC
NA	TRBV6-4	TRBJ1-1	NA	CAGSVEGGDEAFF	TGTGCCGGCAGTGTTGAAGGGGGAGATGAAGCTTTCTTT
TRBD2	TRBV25-1	TRBJ2-5	NA	CASSESGRPLMYF	TGTGCCAGCAGTGAGAGCGGGAGGCCCCTCATGTACTTC
NA	TRBV5-6	TRBJ2-3	NA	CASSMFPDTQYF	TGTGCCAGCAGCATGTTCCCCGATACGCAGTATTTT
TRBD1	TRBV7-2	TRBJ1-3	once	CASRPDRGPGNTIYF	TGTGCCAGCAGGCCGGACAGGGGGCCCGGAAACACCATATATTTT